This T cell receptor beta chain was sequenced in a study of response to subunit inactivated influenza vaccine. Notes on the study in general: Authors suggested seasonal influenza vaccinations each recruit few new T cells.

About this clonotype itself: No antigen is known for it.

This CDR3 is built from 12 residues. V was cut by 0 bases and J by 5 bases, with 7 bases left in between. CDR1 DFQATT and CDR2 SNEGSKA come from the germline V gene (reference sequence). TCRdb redid the calling of the RT-PCR reads with MiXCR, one entry per CDR3 protein. The data hold fewer than 600,000 distinct CDR3 sequences, with more than 7% observed a single time. The chain employs TRBV20-1 and TRBJ2-5; no clear D. Specimen: PBMCs from blood, collected about 24 months after vaccination. The source is a man in his fifties or sixties who received an inactivated influenza vaccine. CDR3 nucleotide sequence: TGCAGTGCTAGAGATAATGCGGAGACCCAGTACTTC. This gives the protein CSARDNAETQYF.